The present TCR beta chain was sequenced within a study of lymphopenia after photon versus proton radiotherapy. The method was immunoSEQ multiplex PCR; TCRdb's version includes in-frame clones alone and lacks a portion of them. The table lists some 21,000 clones, 85% of them singletons. The CDR3 covers 14 residues. Trimming shortened V by 3 bases and J by 11 bases, and 19 bases separated the two germline ends. CDR1 and CDR2 (germline): LGHNA, YSLEER. The specimen comprised peripheral blood, sampled from a patient treated with photon-based radiotherapy. This receptor was identified in a man aged 55 to 70 with pancreatic cancer. The J gene is TRBJ2-5, the V gene TRBV4-3; D is perhaps TRBD2 (6 bases). The CDR3 spells CASSHPGGAREQYF. CDR3 nucleotides: TGCGCCAGCAGCCACCCCGGCGGGGCGAGGGAGCAGTACTTC.